The TCR beta chain described here comes from a study of blood T cell repertoires in COVID-19. Germline V lookup: CDR1 MGHRA, CDR2 YSYEKL. The ends lost 3 bases at V and 3 bases at J; junction bases unmatched: 5. The CDR3 is 15 residues long. Seattle patients were enrolled while actively infected and followed longitudinally. Original processing methods: Using reference gene primer amplification, nucleated cell counts were estimated. Data came from immunoSEQ multiplex PCR; TCRdb stores just in-frame clones and leaves some out. V, J and clone size are taken as reported in that table, and D and trimming were inferred from the DNA itself. Among 290,000 or so clones, 90% to 95% were seen once, and the ten largest hold about 2.2%.

V gene TRBV4-1 combines with J gene TRBJ1-1; 9 bases agree with TRBD1. The source material was peripheral blood. The receptor was derived from a woman in her twenties or thirties with COVID-19, enrolled during active disease. The CDR3 bases are TGCGCCAGCAGCCAGGGGGGACAGGGCTACACTGAAGCTTTCTTT. Its translation: CASSQGGQGYTEAFF.